The next 12 T cell receptor beta chains were all read from a single sample in a study of blood T cell repertoires in COVID-19. The assay was immunoSEQ multiplex PCR, and TCRdb's table has in-frame clones only and misses some. The profile shows 110,000 or so clones, roughly 90% of them singletons. Sample: peripheral blood. The receptors stem from a woman in her sixties or seventies who had recovered from COVID-19.

The chain carries TRBV5-1 and TRBJ2-7, with TRBD2 identical over 13 bases. The length of the CDR3 is 15 residues. Trimming at V came to 7 bases and at J to 2 bases, leaving 6 bases not matched to a gene. Germline values: CDR1 SGHRS, CDR2 YFSETQ. The CDR3 loop reads CASATGTSGTYEQYF. The CDR3 DNA reads TGCGCCAGCGCCACCGGGACTAGCGGGACCTACGAGCAGTACTTC.

The chain has TRBV18 and TRBJ2-1; 11 positions agree with TRBD2. V shed 1 base and J 9 bases; nucleotides not matched to a gene: 8. This CDR3 is built from 16 residues. Germline CDR1 is KGHSH and CDR2 is LQKENI. In DNA, the CDR3 is TGTGCCAGCTCACCACGGGGACTAGCGGAGGGAGGTGAGCAGTTCTTC. Protein sequence: CASSPRGLAEGGEQFF. The full variable domain, its missing parts supplied by reference TRBV18 and TRBJ2-1, is NAGVMQNPRHLVRRRGQEARLRCSPMKGHSHVYWYRQLPEEGLKFMVYLQKENIIDESGMPKERFSAEFPKEGPSILRIQQVVRGDSAAYFCASSPRGLAEGGEQFFGPGTRLTVL.

The chain is built from TRBV6-6 and TRBJ2-3, with 8 bases that match TRBD1. Germline lookup yields CDR1 MNHNY and CDR2 SVGAGI (reference sequence). The CDR3 is made up of 16 amino acids. J gave up 1 base and V 4 bases, and 7 bases lay outside the gene matches. The CDR3 spells CASSFPETGGTDTQYF. CDR3 DNA sequence: TGTGCCAGCAGTTTTCCAGAGACAGGGGGCACAGATACGCAGTATTTT.

This chain joins TRBV7-3 and TRBJ2-1; D is perhaps TRBD2 (5 bases). The germline V gene encodes CDR1 SGHTA and CDR2 FQGTGA. This CDR3 contains 15 residues. The germline V and J ends were trimmed by 5 bases and 6 bases, with 17 bases remaining between them. This chain's CDR3 is CASSQTGPGVNEQFF. The CDR3 nucleotides read TGTGCCAGCAGCCAAACCGGTCCCGGGGTCAATGAGCAGTTCTTC.

The table lists this clone with a count of one. The chain couples TRBV5-1 to TRBJ2-1; D is ambiguous. The CDR3 spans 13 residues. V shed 4 bases and J shed 4 bases, with 9 bases lying between them. Germline values: CDR1 SGHRS, CDR2 YFSETQ. The CDR3 DNA reads TGCGCCAGCAGCAGGCAGACTTACAATGAGCAGTTCTTC. Translated, it gives CASSRQTYNEQFF.

V is TRBV13 and J is TRBJ2-2; 8 bases map to TRBD1. With 7 bases clipped from V and 6 bases from J, the junction kept 10 bases outside the gene matches. The CDR3 has 15 amino acids. Germline V CDR1 and CDR2: PRHDT, FYEKMQ (reference sequence). CDR3 in DNA: TGTGCCAGCATCCGACAGGGGTCGAGTTCCGGGGAGCTGTTTTTT. Protein: CASIRQGSSSGELFF.

The chain is built from TRBV9 and TRBJ2-3; D gene unclear. With 0 bases removed from V and 4 bases from J, the gap between germline ends came to 9 bases. The germline gives CDR1 SGDLS, CDR2 YYNGEE. This CDR3 comprises 14 residues. The CDR3 region is CASSVESRADTQYF. The CDR3 DNA reads TGTGCCAGCAGCGTAGAGTCCCGGGCAGATACGCAGTATTTT. The full variable domain, in which reference TRBV9 and TRBJ2-3 provide the parts outside the CDR3, is DSGVTQTPKHLITATGQRVTLRCSPRSGDLSVYWYQQSLDQGLQFLIQYYNGEERAKGNILERFSAQQFPDLHSELNLSSLELGDSALYFCASSVESRADTQYFGPGTRLTVL.

This chain joins TRBV27 and TRBJ2-4; a weak D match, TRBD1 (5 bases). The CDR3 consists of 17 residues. Deletions cut 3 bases from V and 0 bases from J, with 15 bases between. Germline V gene lookup returns CDR1 MNHEY and CDR2 SMNVEV (reference sequence). The CDR3 bases are TGTGCCAGCAGTTTTAGAGCGACAGACCAAGCCAAAAACATTCAGTACTTC. Translation: CASSFRATDQAKNIQYF.

The rearrangement uses TRBV27 and TRBJ1-1; D call uncertain. The CDR3 is made up of 13 amino acids. The V end lost 3 bases, the J end lost 11 bases, and 16 bases lay between the germline ends. Germline lookup yields CDR1 MNHEY and CDR2 SMNVEV (reference sequence). CDR3 coding DNA: TGTGCCAGCAGTTTCCGTCGGGCCCGGGGTGCTTTCTTT. Encoded protein: CASSFRRARGAFF.

This chain uses TRBV7-8 with TRBJ2-7; TRBD1 matches 10 bases. The CDR3 is 15 residues long. The germline CDR1 and CDR2 sequences are SGHVS and FQNEAQ. V lost 5 bases, J lost 2 bases, and 6 bases stayed unmatched. In DNA form, the CDR3 reads TGTGCCAGCAGCGCACGGGACAGGGGAACCTACGAGCAGTACTTC. Its protein is CASSARDRGTYEQYF.

The chain is built from TRBV7-3 and TRBJ2-3, with 8 bases aligning to TRBD2. Germline CDR1 and CDR2: SGHTA and FQGTGA. V was pared by 5 bases and J by 2 bases, with 3 bases of the junction left unmatched. The CDR3 contains 14 residues. Here the CDR3 DNA reads TGTGCCAGCAGCCGGACTAGCAACACAGATACGCAGTATTTT. It codes for CASSRTSNTDTQYF.

This chain links TRBV7-2 with TRBJ2-2; a possible D gene is TRBD2 (6 bases). This CDR3 has 17 amino acids. CDR1 and CDR2 from the germline V gene are SGHTA and FQGNSA. V lost 4 bases to trimming and J lost 5 bases, with 20 bases between them. The chain's CDR3 is CASSYGSGGTSTGELFF. In nucleotides, the CDR3 is TGTGCCAGCAGCTACGGGTCCGGCGGGACGAGTACCGGGGAGCTGTTTTTT.